The 11 T cell receptor beta chains given below trace back to one sample, sequenced in a study of low-dose radiotherapy and immunotherapy resistance in tumors. Gene-specific TRAV and TRBV primers were used for first-strand cDNA, covering alpha and beta chains. PCR amplification of the TCRs was performed with Phusion for about 20 PCR cycles, and it relied on a constant-region primer together with a V-primer adapter. TCRdb reprocessed the reads via MiXCR and lists one record per CDR3 protein. The sample includes 80,000 to 90,000 distinct CDR3 sequences, roughly a sixth of them seen just once. Specified time point: before trial treatment. Source: PBMCs, taken before treatment. These TCRs come from a male donor with prostate cancer.

This clonotype has at least ten counts. The V gene is TRBV6-2 or TRBV6-3, the J gene TRBJ2-7; possible D gene TRBD1, 5 bases. The CDR3 runs 12 residues. Germline-derived CDR1 and CDR2 are MNHEY and SVGEGT. V lost 10 bases and J 2 bases, leaving 12 bases between the germline ends. The CDR3 loop is CATSRVTYEQYF. CDR3 DNA sequence: TGTGCCACCTCCAGGGTTACCTACGAGCAGTACTTC.

Many counts were recorded for this clonotype. This sequence joins TRBV3-1 and TRBJ2-1; 9 bases line up with TRBD2. Germline V gives CDR1 LGHDT, CDR2 YNNKEL (reference sequence). The CDR3 has 16 amino acids. V shed 0 bases and J 3 bases; nucleotides not matched to a gene: 3. CDR3 loop: CASSQEGGGGYNEQFF. The CDR3 coding sequence is TGTGCCAGCAGCCAAGAGGGCGGGGGGGGCTACAATGAGCAGTTCTTC.

This clonotype was seen repeatedly, ten times or more. This chain joins TRBV20-1 and TRBJ2-3; no firm D call. Germline V gene sequence: CDR1 DFQATT, CDR2 SNEGSKA (reference sequence). The CDR3 contains 14 residues. The ends were cut back, 3 bases at V and 4 bases at J, with 14 bases in the middle. The CDR3 protein is CSASPKTGADTQYF. The CDR3 region has the DNA TGCAGTGCTAGCCCCAAAACGGGCGCAGATACGCAGTATTTT.

This clonotype was recorded many times. The chain recombines TRBV12-3 or TRBV12-4 with TRBJ2-7; D is possibly TRBD2 (6 bases). Deletions cut 9 bases from V and 0 bases from J, with 18 bases between. This CDR3 region has 15 residues. CDR3 DNA sequence: TGTGCCAGTAACCGGGGGTACACTAGCTCCTACGAGCAGTACTTC. Translating it yields CASNRGYTSSYEQYF.

This clonotype was counted many times. The CDR3 DNA sequence: TGTGCCAGCAGCCCCCGACGGCGACTAGCGGGGGCCCGAGAAAGCAATGAGCAGTTCTTC. It is translated as CASSPRRRLAGARESNEQFF. The rearrangement links TRBV14 to TRBJ2-1, with 12 bases lining up with TRBD2. Germline V CDR1 and CDR2: SGHDN, FVKESK. The CDR3 runs 20 residues. Trimming removed 4 bases from V and 6 bases from J; junction bases left unmatched: 19.

Many counts were recorded for this clonotype. The chain joins TRBV7-7 to TRBJ1-6; 7 nucleotides line up with TRBD1. The CDR3 has 18 residues. The trim removed 3 bases at V and 4 bases at J, leaving 12 bases unmatched. Germline CDR1 reads SSHAT; CDR2 reads FNYEAQ (reference sequence). The CDR3 sequence is CASSLGLYRGVYNSPLHF. CDR3 DNA: TGTGCCAGCAGCTTGGGTCTTTACAGGGGAGTATATAATTCACCCCTCCACTTT.

This clonotype was detected many times. The chain is built from TRBV3-1 and TRBJ2-5; D gene ambiguous. CDR3 length: 11 amino acids. Germline CDR1 is LGHDT and CDR2 is YNNKEL (reference sequence). The ends were cut back, 7 bases at V and 2 bases at J, with 5 bases in the middle. The CDR3 spells CASTLQETQYF. The CDR3 region has the DNA TGTGCCAGCACCCTTCAAGAGACCCAGTACTTC.

There are many counts of this clonotype. The chain joins TRBV4-1 to TRBJ1-3; D is unresolved. V dropped 2 bases and J dropped 0 bases, with 5 bases sitting between them. The germline CDR1 and CDR2 sequences are MGHRA and YSYEKL. The CDR3 sequence is 14 residues long. The CDR3 coding sequence is TGCGCCAGCAGCCAAAGCAGCTCTGGAAACACCATATATTTT. Its protein is CASSQSSSGNTIYF.

This clonotype was detected once. V gene TRBV30 combines with J gene TRBJ2-1; D may correspond to TRBD1 or TRBD2 (6 bases each). The CDR3 loop spans 14 amino acids. V dropped 0 bases and J dropped 15 bases, with 21 bases sitting between them. Germline CDR1 reads GTSNPN; CDR2 reads SVGIG (reference sequence). The CDR3 sequence: CAWSVRLGGQKGFF. Here the CDR3 DNA reads TGTGCCTGGAGTGTACGGCTCGGGGGCCAAAAGGGGTTCTTC. Full variable domain (rest looked up from reference TRBV30 and TRBJ2-1): SQTIHQWPATLVQPVGSPLSLECTVEGTSNPNLYWYRQAAGRGLQLLFYSVGIGQISSEVPQNLSASRPQDRQFILSSKKLLLSDSGFYLCAWSVRLGGQKGFFGPGTRLTVL.

Remarks on this clonotype: Just one base apart from a much larger clone, this may be a read error. The chain employs TRBV6-6 and TRBJ2-1; D possibly corresponds to TRBD2 (7 bases). CDR3 length: 18 residues. The germline gives CDR1 MNHNY, CDR2 SVGAGI (reference sequence). The CDR3 DNA reads TGTGCCAGCGGTTACTCGTGGGGGGGGGGGGCCACCTACAATGAGCAGTTCTTC. Amino acid sequence: CASGYSWGGGATYNEQFF.

This clonotype occurred many times. The chain has TRBV12-3 or TRBV12-4 and TRBJ2-2; the D is unclear. This CDR3 spans 13 amino acids. Trimming took off 7 bases at V and 6 bases at J, with 12 bases between the two ends. The CDR3 DNA sequence: TGTGCCAGCACCCTCGTCGTAGCCGGGGAGCTGTTTTTT. It yields the protein CASTLVVAGELFF.